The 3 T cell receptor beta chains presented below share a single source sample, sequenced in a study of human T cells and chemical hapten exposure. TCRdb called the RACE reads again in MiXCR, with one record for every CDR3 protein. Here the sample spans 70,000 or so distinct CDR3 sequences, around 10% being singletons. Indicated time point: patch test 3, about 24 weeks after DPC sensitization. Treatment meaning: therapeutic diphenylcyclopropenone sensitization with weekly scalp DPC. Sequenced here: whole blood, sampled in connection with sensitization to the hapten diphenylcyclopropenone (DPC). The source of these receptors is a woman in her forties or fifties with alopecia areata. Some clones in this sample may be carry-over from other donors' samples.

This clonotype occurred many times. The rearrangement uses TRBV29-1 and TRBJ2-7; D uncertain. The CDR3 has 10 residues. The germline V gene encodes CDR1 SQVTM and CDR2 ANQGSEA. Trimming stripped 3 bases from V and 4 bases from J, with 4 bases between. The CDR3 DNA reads TGCAGCGTTGAGACTTACGAGCAGTACTTC. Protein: CSVETYEQYF.

The chain's CDR3 is CASSRDVTGAYEQYF. DNA for the CDR3: TGTGCCAGCAGCCGAGACGTGACAGGGGCCTACGAGCAGTACTTC. This sequence joins TRBV7-2 and TRBJ2-7; 8 bases are a match to TRBD1. The germline V gene has CDR1 SGHTA and CDR2 FQGNSA. V lost 5 bases, J lost 2 bases, and 8 bases stayed unmatched. The CDR3 extends over 15 amino acids.

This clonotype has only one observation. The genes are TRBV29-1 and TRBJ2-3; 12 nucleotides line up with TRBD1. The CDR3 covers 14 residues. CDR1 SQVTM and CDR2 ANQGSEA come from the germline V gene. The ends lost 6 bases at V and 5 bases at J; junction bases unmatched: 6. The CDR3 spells CSVEGQGARDTQYF. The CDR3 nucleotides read TGCAGCGTCGAGGGACAGGGGGCCCGAGATACGCAGTATTTT.